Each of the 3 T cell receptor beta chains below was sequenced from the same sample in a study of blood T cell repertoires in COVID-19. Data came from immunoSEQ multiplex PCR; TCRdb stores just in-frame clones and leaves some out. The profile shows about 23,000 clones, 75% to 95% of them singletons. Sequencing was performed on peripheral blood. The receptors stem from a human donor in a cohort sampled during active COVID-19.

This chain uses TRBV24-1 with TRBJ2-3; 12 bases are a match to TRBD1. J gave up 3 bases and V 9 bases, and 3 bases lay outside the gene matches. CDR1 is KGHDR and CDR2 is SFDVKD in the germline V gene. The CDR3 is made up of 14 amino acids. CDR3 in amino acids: CATGTGGITDTQYF. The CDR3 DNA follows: TGTGCCACCGGGACAGGGGGCATTACAGATACGCAGTATTTT.

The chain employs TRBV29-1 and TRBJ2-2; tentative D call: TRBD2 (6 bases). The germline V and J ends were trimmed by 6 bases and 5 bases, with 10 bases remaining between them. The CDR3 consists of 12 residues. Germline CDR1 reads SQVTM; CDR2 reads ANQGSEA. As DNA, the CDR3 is TGCAGCGTGTCTGGGGGGACCGGGGAGCTGTTTTTT. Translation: CSVSGGTGELFF.

CDR3 nucleotides: TGTGCCAGCAGCTTGGTGGCGGGGGGGCCCGGGGAGCTGTTTTTT. Its translation is CASSLVAGGPGELFF. The chain employs TRBV5-5 and TRBJ2-2; 9 bases fit TRBD2. Germline trimming cut 0 bases from V and 6 bases from J; bases unmatched to any gene: 3. This CDR3 contains 15 residues. Germline assignment: CDR1 SGHKS and CDR2 YYEKEE (reference sequence).